The subject of this entry is one T cell receptor (beta chain). This clone occurred a few times. Its antigen is unknown. The record has no base qualities; no much larger clone is one base away. In light of the paper, this sample's time point label describes: about 4 weeks on oral tofacitinib. The sample's treatment or condition label, decoded: oral pan-JAK inhibitor, 5-10 mg twice daily. From alopecia areata patients, peripheral blood was collected along with lesional scalp punch biopsies. PBMCs were isolated by density centrifugation and stained for CD3, CD4 and CD8, after which CD4+ and CD8+ T cells were sorted on a FACSAria. Library construction relied on the immunoSEQ multiplex PCR assay. To provide template for TCR sequencing, every sample had RNA extracted and reverse transcribed into cDNA. SuperScript III was used to make first-strand cDNA, primed with a 2:1 mix of oligo-dT and random hexamers. A synthetic immune receptor repertoire was used to measure amplification bias, and any remaining bias was corrected computationally. The authors' pipeline ran thus. Raw reads were preprocessed to remove errors, and CDR3 was defined by IMGT conventions from the conserved cysteine to phenylalanine. Clonality was calculated as 1 minus Shannon entropy normalized by log2 of the number of productive unique TCRs. Whether scalp clones were CD4 or CD8 was inferred by matching scalp TCRbeta sequences against CD4 and CD8 repertoires sorted from blood. Here the immuneACCESS table is served through TCRdb, limited to in-frame sequences with V and J called. Missing clones are a known gap in these copies; in checked studies unresolved V genes cover under half, and the rest lacks a known reason. V and J calls and clone size follow that table, whereas D and trimming were derived from the DNA. The sample table lists under 200,000 clones, 65% of them with a count of one. The ten largest clones capture about 0.94% of the sample.

Sequences SGHNT (CDR1) and YYREEE (CDR2) are obtained from the germline V gene (reference sequence). V is reduced by 3 bases and J by 4 bases, leaving a spacing of 10 bases between them. Measured from the cysteine to the phenylalanine, the CDR3 is 13 residues long. The CDR3 DNA has 39 bases and is translated from base 1. The data originate from a study of CD8+ T cells in alopecia areata (dated by TCRdb to between 2018 and 2020). Study-level background: The treated patients took part in an open-label pilot trial in which moderate-to-severe alopecia areata was treated with oral tofacitinib at 5 to 10 mg twice daily. Patients received tofacitinib for 6 to 18 months and were then followed off drug for 6 months to check for delayed response and recurrence. The SALT score, which quantifies the percentage of affected scalp surface area, was used to measure disease severity in treated patients. To study T cell clonal expansion in alopecia areata, the researchers applied high-throughput TCRbeta sequencing to both the C3H/HeJ mouse model and human patients. Scalp tissue and sorted CD4+ and CD8+ peripheral blood T cells from patchy and totalis/universalis alopecia areata patients and from healthy controls were covered by human TCRbeta sequencing. Patients on tofacitinib were biopsied at baseline and after 4 and 24 weeks of treatment, and several of the patients also had a later scalp biopsy. Clonality in the scalp was compared among normal scalp (n=4), patchy alopecia areata scalp (n=8), and alopecia totalis/universalis scalp (n=8). RNA was obtained with the PAXgene miRNA kit for fixed scalp, the miRNeasy kit for PBMCs, and the RNeasy kit for mouse skin. TCRbeta CDR3 regions were amplified by immunoSEQ multiplex PCR with 35 Vbeta forward and 13 Jbeta reverse primers.

What the study reported, not specific to this receptor: TCR sequences shared between patients were less clear than in mice, possibly partly because of HLA diversity in the patient population. Unlike mouse skin, where gammadelta T cells dominate, normal human skin contains resident alphabeta T cells that get sequenced too, which complicates analysis of the scalp TCR repertoire. Many expanded lesional clones were found to persist in scalp and blood during tofacitinib treatment, and relapse after treatment cessation may be partly explained by this persistence. Compared with normal scalp, lesional scalp had higher clonality and more expanded CD8+ clones, particularly in alopecia totalis/universalis, a pattern that suggests antigenic drive. Tofacitinib significantly lowered scalp clonality and the number of expanded CD8+ clones among the top 100 scalp clones. The treated cohort was small, with a single nonresponder, so links between baseline CD8+ expansion and response need larger studies.

The receptor was derived from a human donor with alopecia areata. The specimen was CD4+ T cells sorted from blood, collected at week 4, from a patient treated with tofacitinib. Recombination linked TRBV5-4 to TRBJ1-2; 5 matching bases give a weak D call of TRBD1. The nucleotides are TGTGCCAGCAGCTCCAGGGATCTCTATGGCTACACCTTC. Its protein is CASSSRDLYGYTF.